The T cell receptor (beta chain) under discussion was sequenced for a study of control samples from healthy donors and cancer patients. This CDR3 has 14 amino acids. Germline V lookup: CDR1 DFQATT, CDR2 SNEGSKA (reference sequence). TCRdb's table, derived via immunoSEQ multiplex PCR, lists solely in-frame clones and lacks some. The sample lists around 140,000 clones, 93% occurring once. As to this clone: One end of the junction is discordant with germline, which a read error may explain.

The source material was blood. The chain employs TRBV20-1 and TRBJ1-5, with 8 positions matching TRBD1. The source of this sequence is a young man in good health. The chain's CDR3 is CSTSGQGSNQPQHF. The CDR3 region has the DNA TGCAGTACTAGTGGACAGGGTAGCAATCAGCCCCAGCATTTT.